The TCR beta chain under discussion was sequenced for a study of T cell responses to AZD1222 COVID-19 vaccine (dated by TCRdb to about 2021). In the study overall: TCR sequencing was performed for more than 230 trial participants, of whom around 210 were given two doses of AZD1222 and around 25 were given two doses of MenACWY control vaccine. Trial participants were enrolled into age subgroups of 18-55, 56-69 and 70-plus years, which contained 148, 28 and 57 TCR-sequenced participants, respectively.

Remarks on this clone: Its antigen has not been determined. No base qualities exist here, and no much larger clone lies one base off it.

The time point label on this specimen signifies: baseline before first vaccination. Explained via the paper, the treatment or condition label denotes: meningococcal conjugate vaccine given as trial control. Vaccinee samples came from UK trials COV001 and COV002, including a single-blind randomized controlled phase 2/3 trial of AZD1222 (ChAdOx1 nCoV-19) in healthy adults. For TCRbeta chain sequencing, PBMC samples were collected from trial participants at day 0 and at day 28 after the second dose. Broader findings and caveats from the paper: Conclusions about previously exposed vaccinees are limited, since just 5 to 7 AZD1222 recipients were seropositive for SARS-CoV-2 at baseline. Participants were mostly white British, with more females than males. The authors suggested clonal diversity may have been underestimated. Because no day 14 peak-response samples were available, repertoires were characterized only after the peak T cell response. Reportedly, almost half of the unique spike-specific TCRs recognized epitopes lying outside the regions that are mutated in the B.1.351 and B.1.1.7 variants. In the small 56-69-year group, the increase in depth fell short of significance, most likely because of low power. Vaccine-associated CD4 TCRs spanned the whole spike protein, with dominant responses in regions 160-218 and 743-854. A significant rise in spike-specific TCR breadth and depth was observed after two AZD1222 doses relative to day 0 and relative to MenACWY recipients.

The CDR3 regions of human TCRbeta chains were subjected to immunosequencing. Under the source paper's analysis protocol: Repertoire TCRs were matched against a reference library of SARS-CoV-2-specific TCRs generated with the MIRA antigen-specificity platform. Breadth was defined as the fraction of unique TCRs that were SARS-CoV-2-associated, and depth was defined as the fraction of total T cells that were SARS-CoV-2-associated. Using the MIRA data, every spike-specific TCR was mapped to the spike region that the TCR reacted to and assigned to either a CD4 or a CD8 class. Log10-transformed breadth and depth values were compared by one-way ANOVA with Sidak's multiple comparisons tests. TCRdb stores this immuneACCESS table with in-frame sequences only. Part of the clones is absent; in the studies checked, under half of the shortfall reflects unresolved V genes, and no reason is known for the rest. For V, J and clone size, that table is used; D and trimming come from the DNA. This sample comprises some 97,000 clones, about 89% of them detected only once. Clones ranked in the top ten supply 4% to 4.5% of the sample.

This specimen consisted of peripheral blood, obtained on day 0 of MenACWY control vaccination. The source of this sequence is an adult in good health.

The bases read TGTGCCAGCAGTTACTCGAGGGCCCGGGGCTACACCTTC. It specifies CASSYSRARGYTF. The chain uses TRBV6-5 and TRBJ1-2, with the identity of the D gene unclear. CDR1 and CDR2, looked up from the germline V gene, are MNHEY and SVGAGI. The CDR3 numbers 13 residues from cysteine through phenylalanine. Only the CDR3 DNA is retained, 39 bases long and in frame from the first base. V sheds 0 bases and J sheds 8 bases, leaving 10 bases between their ends.